One T cell receptor (beta chain) is described in this entry. CDR1 is DFQATT and CDR2 is SNEGSKA in the germline V gene (reference sequence). V was trimmed by 3 bases and J by 3 bases, leaving 14 bases between them. The CDR3 contains 14 residues. Data came from immunoSEQ multiplex PCR; TCRdb stores just in-frame clones and leaves some out. The sample has under 300,000 clones, approximately 84% seen once. Cohort 3 recovery required two negative PCRs, clearance, or symptom resolution. The sample is drawn from a study of blood T cell repertoires in COVID-19. Study-level background: Some COVID-19 samples were acute and others convalescent; all came from the United States, Italy and Spain.

The clonotype was recovered from a middle-aged man who had recovered from COVID-19. Sequenced input: PBMCs or T cells enriched from blood (not recorded which). The V call is TRBV20-1, the J call TRBJ1-1, with D perhaps TRBD1 (6 bases). CDR3: CSASALHRDTEAFF. CDR3 sequence (DNA): TGCAGTGCTAGTGCACTACACAGGGACACTGAAGCTTTCTTT.